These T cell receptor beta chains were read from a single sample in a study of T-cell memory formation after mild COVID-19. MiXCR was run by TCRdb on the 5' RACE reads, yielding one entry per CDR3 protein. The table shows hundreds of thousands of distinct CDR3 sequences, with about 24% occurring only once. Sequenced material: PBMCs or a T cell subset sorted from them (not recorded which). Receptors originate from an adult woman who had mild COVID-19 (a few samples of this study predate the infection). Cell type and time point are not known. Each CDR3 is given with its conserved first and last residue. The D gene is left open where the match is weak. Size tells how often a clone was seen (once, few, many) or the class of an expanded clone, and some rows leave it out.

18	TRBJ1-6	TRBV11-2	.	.	CASSPRAVRSSYNSPLHF	TGTGCCAGCAGCCCCCGGGCCGTACGGAGCTCCTATAATTCACCCCTCCACTTT
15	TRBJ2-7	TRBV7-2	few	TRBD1	CASSTGQGVSYEQYF	TGTGCCAGCAGCACCGGACAGGGGGTCTCCTACGAGCAGTACTTC
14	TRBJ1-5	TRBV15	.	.	CATSRGQAGQPQHF	TGTGCCACCAGCAGAGGACAGGCAGGACAGCCCCAGCATTTT
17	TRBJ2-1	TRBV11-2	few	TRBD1	CASSLDLMTGAYNEQFF	TGTGCCAGCAGCTTAGACCTTATGACAGGGGCTTACAATGAGCAGTTCTTC
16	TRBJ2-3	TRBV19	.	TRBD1	CASSRTQGKEGDTQYF	TGTGCCAGTAGTAGGACACAGGGGAAAGAGGGAGATACGCAGTATTTT
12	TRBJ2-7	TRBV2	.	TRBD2	CATGTSGYEQYF	TGTGCCACCGGGACTAGCGGTTACGAGCAGTACTTC
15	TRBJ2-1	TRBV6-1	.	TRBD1	CASSHKQGRLNEQFF	TGTGCCAGCAGTCACAAACAGGGGAGACTGAATGAGCAGTTCTTC
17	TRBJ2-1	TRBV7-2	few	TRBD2	CASSDWTSGPSYNEQFF	TGTGCCAGCAGCGATTGGACTAGCGGGCCTTCCTACAATGAGCAGTTCTTC
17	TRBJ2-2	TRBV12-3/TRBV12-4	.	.	CASSLGPGTMNTGELFF	TGTGCCAGCAGTTTAGGGCCGGGTACGATGAACACCGGGGAGCTGTTTTTT
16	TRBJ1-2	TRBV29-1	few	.	CSVYDTGRKTNYGYTF	TGCAGCGTTTACGATACAGGGAGGAAGACTAACTATGGCTACACCTTC
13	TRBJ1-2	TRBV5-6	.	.	CASSLTEFYGYTF	TGTGCCAGCAGCTTAACAGAGTTCTATGGCTACACCTTC
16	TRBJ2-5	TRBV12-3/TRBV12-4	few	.	CASSLFRAGFQETQYF	TGTGCCAGCAGTTTATTCCGGGCGGGGTTTCAAGAGACCCAGTACTTC
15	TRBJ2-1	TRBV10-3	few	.	CAISVGGVGNNEQFF	TGTGCCATCAGTGTTGGGGGAGTCGGGAACAATGAGCAGTTCTTC
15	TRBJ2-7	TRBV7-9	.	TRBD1	CASSPGQGTLYEQYF	TGTGCCAGCAGCCCAGGACAGGGGACCTTATACGAGCAGTACTTC